This T cell receptor beta chain was sequenced during a study of blood T cell repertoires in COVID-19. Study context: COVID-19 samples from acute and convalescent phases originated in the United States, Italy and Spain. The analysed material was cDNA or gDNA that came from T cells, B-cell-depleted T cells, or PBMCs.

In the original processing: Researchers report that nucleated cell counts were estimated from reference gene primer amplification. Some clones are missing from TCRdb's copy, which holds only in-frame ones; the method was immunoSEQ multiplex PCR. That table is the source of V, J and clone size, and D and trimming were worked out from the DNA. The table records 120,000 or so clones, about 80% of them present only once. This clone showed up just a few times. J lost 3 bases, V lost 10 bases, and 12 bases had no gene match. Germline values: CDR1 ENHRY, CDR2 SYGVKD. CDR3 length equals 15 residues. This chain links TRBV10-3 with TRBJ1-5; 7 bases map to TRBD1. The TCR was taken from a man aged 60 to 69 with acute or convalescent COVID-19. Sequencing was performed on peripheral blood. This CDR3 is CATKPTGVNNQPQHF. The CDR3 DNA is TGTGCCACCAAGCCAACAGGGGTAAACAATCAGCCCCAGCATTTT.